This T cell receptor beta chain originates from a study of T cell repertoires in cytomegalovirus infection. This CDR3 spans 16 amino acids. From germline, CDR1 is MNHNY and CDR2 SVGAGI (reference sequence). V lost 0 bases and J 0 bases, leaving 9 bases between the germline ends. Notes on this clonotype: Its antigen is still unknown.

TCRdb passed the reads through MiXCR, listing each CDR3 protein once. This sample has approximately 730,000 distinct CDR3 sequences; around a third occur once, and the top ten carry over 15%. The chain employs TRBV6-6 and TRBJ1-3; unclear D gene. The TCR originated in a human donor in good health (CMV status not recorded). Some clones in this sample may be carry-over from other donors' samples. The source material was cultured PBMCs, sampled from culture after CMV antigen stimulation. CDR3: CASSYSPYTSGNTIYF. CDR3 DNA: TGTGCCAGCAGTTACTCGCCTTACACCTCTGGAAACACCATATATTTT.